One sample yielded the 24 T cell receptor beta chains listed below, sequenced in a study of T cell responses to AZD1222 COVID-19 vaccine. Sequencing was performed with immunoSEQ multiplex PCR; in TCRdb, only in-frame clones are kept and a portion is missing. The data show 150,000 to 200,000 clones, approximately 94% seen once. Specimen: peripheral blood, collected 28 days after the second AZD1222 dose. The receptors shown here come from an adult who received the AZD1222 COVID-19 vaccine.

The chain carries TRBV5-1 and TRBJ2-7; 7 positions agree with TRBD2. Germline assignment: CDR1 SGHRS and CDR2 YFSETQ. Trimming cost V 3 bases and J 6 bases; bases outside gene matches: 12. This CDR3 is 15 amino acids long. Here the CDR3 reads CASSSGGPGEGEQYF. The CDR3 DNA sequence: TGCGCCAGCAGCTCGGGAGGTCCGGGAGAGGGCGAGCAGTACTTC.

CDR3 sequence reads: CASSRRDRGANEKLFF. CDR3 nucleotides: TGTGCCAGCAGCCGCCGGGACAGGGGTGCTAATGAAAAACTGTTTTTT. The rearrangement joins TRBV7-9 to TRBJ1-4; 10 positions match TRBD1. With 5 bases clipped from V and 3 bases from J, the junction kept 6 bases outside the gene matches. The germline gives CDR1 SEHNR, CDR2 FQNEAQ (reference sequence). The CDR3 covers 16 residues. The full variable domain, in which reference TRBV7-9 and TRBJ1-4 provide the parts outside the CDR3, is DTGVSQNPRHKITKRGQNVTFRCDPISEHNRLYWYRQTLGQGPEFLTYFQNEAQLEKSRLLSDRFSAERPKGSFSTLEIQRTEQGDSAMYLCASSRRDRGANEKLFFGSGTQLSVL.

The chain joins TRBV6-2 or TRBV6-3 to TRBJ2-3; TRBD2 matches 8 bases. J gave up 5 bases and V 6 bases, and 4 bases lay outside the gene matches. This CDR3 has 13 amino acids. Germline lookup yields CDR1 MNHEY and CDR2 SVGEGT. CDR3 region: CASSLAGLDTQYF. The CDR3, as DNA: TGTGCCAGCAGCTTAGCGGGATTAGATACGCAGTATTTT.

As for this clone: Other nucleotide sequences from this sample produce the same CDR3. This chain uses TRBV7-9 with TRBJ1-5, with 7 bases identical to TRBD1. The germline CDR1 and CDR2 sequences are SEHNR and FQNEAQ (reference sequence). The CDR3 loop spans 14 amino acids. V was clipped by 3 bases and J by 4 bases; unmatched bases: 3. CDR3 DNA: TGTGCCAGCAGCTTGGGGACAGATAATCAGCCCCAGCATTTT. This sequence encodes CASSLGTDNQPQHF. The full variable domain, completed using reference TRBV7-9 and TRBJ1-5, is DTGVSQNPRHKITKRGQNVTFRCDPISEHNRLYWYRQTLGQGPEFLTYFQNEAQLEKSRLLSDRFSAERPKGSFSTLEIQRTEQGDSAMYLCASSLGTDNQPQHFGDGTRLSIL.

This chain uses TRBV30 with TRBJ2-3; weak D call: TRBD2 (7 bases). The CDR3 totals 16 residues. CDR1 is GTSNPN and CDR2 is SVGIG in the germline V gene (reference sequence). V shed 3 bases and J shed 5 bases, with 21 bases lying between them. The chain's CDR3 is CAWRRGGGGQVDTQYF. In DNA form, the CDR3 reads TGTGCCTGGAGAAGGGGGGGAGGCGGTCAGGTAGATACGCAGTATTTT.

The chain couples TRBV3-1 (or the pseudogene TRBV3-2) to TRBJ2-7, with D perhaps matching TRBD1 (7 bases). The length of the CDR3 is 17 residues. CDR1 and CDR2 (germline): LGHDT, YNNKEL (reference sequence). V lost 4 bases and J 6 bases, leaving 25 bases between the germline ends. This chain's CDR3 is CASSRFRDRAVGGEQYF. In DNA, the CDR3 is TGTGCCAGCAGCCGATTCCGGGACAGAGCCGTGGGAGGCGAGCAGTACTTC.

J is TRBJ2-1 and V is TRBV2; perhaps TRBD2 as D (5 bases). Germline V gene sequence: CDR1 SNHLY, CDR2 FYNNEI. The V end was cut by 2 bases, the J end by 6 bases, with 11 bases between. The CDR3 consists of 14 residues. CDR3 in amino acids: CASSELLGGNEQFF. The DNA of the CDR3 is TGTGCCAGCAGTGAACTGTTAGGAGGCAATGAGCAGTTCTTC.

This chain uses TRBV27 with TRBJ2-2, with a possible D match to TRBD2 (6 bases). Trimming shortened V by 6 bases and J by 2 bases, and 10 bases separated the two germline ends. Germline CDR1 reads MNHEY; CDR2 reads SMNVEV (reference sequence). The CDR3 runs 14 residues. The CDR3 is CASSAGTNTGELFF. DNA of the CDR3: TGTGCCAGCAGCGCCGGGACTAACACCGGGGAGCTGTTTTTT.

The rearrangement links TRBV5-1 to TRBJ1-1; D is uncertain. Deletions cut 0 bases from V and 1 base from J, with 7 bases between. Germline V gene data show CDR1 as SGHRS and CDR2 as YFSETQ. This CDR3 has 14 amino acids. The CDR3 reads CASSLVQTNTEAFF. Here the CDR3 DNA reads TGCGCCAGCAGCTTGGTTCAGACGAACACTGAAGCTTTCTTT. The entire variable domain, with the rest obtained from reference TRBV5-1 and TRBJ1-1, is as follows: KAGVTQTPRYLIKTRGQQVTLSCSPISGHRSVSWYQQTPGQGLQFLFEYFSETQRNKGNFPGRFSGRQFSNSRSEMNVSTLELGDSALYLCASSLVQTNTEAFFGQGTRLTVV.

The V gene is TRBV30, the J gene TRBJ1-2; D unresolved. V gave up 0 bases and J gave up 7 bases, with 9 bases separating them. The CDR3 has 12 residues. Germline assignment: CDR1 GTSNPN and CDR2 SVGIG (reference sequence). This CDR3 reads CAWSVPAGGYTF. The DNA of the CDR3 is TGTGCCTGGAGTGTACCCGCGGGTGGCTACACCTTC. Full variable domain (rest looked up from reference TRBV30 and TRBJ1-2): SQTIHQWPATLVQPVGSPLSLECTVEGTSNPNLYWYRQAAGRGLQLLFYSVGIGQISSEVPQNLSASRPQDRQFILSSKKLLLSDSGFYLCAWSVPAGGYTFGSGTRLTVV.

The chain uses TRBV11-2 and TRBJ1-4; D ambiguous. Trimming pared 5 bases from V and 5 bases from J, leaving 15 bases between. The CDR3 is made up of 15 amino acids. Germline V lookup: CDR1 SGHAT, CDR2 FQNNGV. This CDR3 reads CASSVTPGINEKLFF. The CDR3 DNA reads TGTGCCAGCAGCGTAACCCCCGGGATAAATGAAAAACTGTTTTTT.

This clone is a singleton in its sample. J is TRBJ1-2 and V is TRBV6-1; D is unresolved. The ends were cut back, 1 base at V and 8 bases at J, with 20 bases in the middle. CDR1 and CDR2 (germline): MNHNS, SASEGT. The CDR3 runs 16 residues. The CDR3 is CASSEEMRISFNGYTF. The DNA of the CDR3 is TGTGCCAGCAGTGAAGAAATGCGGATTTCTTTCAACGGCTACACCTTC.

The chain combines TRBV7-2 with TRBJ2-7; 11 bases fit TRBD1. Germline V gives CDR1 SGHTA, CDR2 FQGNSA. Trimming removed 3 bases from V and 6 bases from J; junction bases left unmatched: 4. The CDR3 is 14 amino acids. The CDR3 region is CASSFGQGAIEQYF. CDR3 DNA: TGTGCCAGCAGCTTCGGACAGGGGGCAATCGAGCAGTACTTC.

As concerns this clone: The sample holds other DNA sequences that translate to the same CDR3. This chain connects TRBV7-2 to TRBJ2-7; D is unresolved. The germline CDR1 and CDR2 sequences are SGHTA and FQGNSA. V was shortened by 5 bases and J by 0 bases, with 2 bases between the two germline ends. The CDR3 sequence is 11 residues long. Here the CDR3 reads CASSASYEQYF. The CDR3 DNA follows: TGTGCCAGCAGCGCCTCCTACGAGCAGTACTTC.

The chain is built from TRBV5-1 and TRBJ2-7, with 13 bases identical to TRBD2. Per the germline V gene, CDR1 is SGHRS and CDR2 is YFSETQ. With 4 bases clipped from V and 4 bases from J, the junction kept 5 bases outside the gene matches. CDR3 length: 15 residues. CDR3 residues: CASSTSTSGRYEQYF. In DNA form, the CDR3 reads TGCGCCAGCAGCACCTCGACTAGCGGGAGGTACGAGCAGTACTTC.

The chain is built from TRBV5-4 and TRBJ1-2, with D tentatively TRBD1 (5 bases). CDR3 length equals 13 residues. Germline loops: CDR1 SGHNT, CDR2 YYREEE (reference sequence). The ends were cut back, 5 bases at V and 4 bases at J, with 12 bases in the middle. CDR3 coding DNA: TGTGCCAGCAGAACTAACGGGGGCTATGGCTACACCTTC. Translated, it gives CASRTNGGYGYTF.

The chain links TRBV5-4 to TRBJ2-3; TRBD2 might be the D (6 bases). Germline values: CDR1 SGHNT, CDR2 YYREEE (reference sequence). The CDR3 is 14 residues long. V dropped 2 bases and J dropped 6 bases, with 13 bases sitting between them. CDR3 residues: CASSFAGSWDTQYF. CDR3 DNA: TGTGCCAGCAGCTTCGCGGGAAGCTGGGATACGCAGTATTTT.

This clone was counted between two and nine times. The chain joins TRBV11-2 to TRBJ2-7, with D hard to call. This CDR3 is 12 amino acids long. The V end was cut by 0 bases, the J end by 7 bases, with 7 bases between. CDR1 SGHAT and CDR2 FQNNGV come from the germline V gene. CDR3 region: CASSLDPREQYF. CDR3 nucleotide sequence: TGTGCCAGCAGCTTAGACCCCAGGGAGCAGTACTTC.

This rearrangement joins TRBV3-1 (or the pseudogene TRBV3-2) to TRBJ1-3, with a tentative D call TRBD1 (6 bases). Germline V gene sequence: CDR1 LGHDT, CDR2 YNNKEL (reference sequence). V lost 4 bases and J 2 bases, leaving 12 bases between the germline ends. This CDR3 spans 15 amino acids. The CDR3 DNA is TGTGCCAGCAGCCGAATTAGGACAGCTGGAAACACCATATATTTT. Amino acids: CASSRIRTAGNTIYF.

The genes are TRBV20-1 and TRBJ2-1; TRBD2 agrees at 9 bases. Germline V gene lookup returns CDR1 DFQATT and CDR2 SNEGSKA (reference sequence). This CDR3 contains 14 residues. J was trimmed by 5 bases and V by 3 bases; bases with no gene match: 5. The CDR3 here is CSASGGRDHNEQFF. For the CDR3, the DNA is TGCAGTGCTAGTGGCGGGAGGGATCACAATGAGCAGTTCTTC.

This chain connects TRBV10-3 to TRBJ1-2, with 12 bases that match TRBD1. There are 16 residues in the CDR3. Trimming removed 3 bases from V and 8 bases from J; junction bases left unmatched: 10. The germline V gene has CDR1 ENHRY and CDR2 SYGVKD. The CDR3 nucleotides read TGTGCCATCAGTGACTCGGGACAGGGGGCCCGTAACGGCTACACCTTC. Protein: CAISDSGQGARNGYTF.

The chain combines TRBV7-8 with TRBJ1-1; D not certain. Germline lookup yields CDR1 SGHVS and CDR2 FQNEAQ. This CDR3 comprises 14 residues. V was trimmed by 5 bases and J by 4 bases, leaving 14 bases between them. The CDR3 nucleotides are TGTGCCAGCAGCCGACTCGGTGGCGGCACTGAAGCTTTCTTT. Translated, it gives CASSRLGGGTEAFF.

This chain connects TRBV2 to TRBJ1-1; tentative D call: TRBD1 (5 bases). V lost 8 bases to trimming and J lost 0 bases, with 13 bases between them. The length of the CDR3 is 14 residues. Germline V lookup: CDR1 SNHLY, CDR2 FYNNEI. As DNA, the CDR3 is TGTGCCAGCGGAGGGGAGAGGTTGAACACTGAAGCTTTCTTT. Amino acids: CASGGERLNTEAFF.

CDR3 region: CASSHPREAIYEQYF. The CDR3 DNA sequence: TGTGCCAGCTCACATCCGCGGGAGGCTATCTACGAGCAGTACTTC. The chain links TRBV18 to TRBJ2-7; TRBD2 agrees at 8 bases. This CDR3 contains 15 residues. Germline lookup yields CDR1 KGHSH and CDR2 LQKENI. V trimming: 4 bases; J trimming: 3 bases; junction bases outside the gene matches: 8.